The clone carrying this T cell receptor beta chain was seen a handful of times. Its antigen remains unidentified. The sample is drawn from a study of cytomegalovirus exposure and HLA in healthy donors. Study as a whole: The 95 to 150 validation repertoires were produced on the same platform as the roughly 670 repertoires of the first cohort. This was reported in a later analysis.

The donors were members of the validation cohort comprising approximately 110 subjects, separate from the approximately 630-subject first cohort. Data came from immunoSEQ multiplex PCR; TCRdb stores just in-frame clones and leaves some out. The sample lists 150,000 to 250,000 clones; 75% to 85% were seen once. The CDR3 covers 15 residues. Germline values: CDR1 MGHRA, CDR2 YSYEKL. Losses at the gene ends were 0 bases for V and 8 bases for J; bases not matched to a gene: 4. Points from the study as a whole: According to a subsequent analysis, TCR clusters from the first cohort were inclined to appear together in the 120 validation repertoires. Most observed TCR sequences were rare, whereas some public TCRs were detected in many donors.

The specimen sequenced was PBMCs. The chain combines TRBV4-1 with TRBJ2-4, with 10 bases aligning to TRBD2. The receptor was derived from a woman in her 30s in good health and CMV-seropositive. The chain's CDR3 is CASSQEASGRDIQYF. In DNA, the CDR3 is TGCGCCAGCAGCCAAGAAGCCAGCGGGAGGGACATTCAGTACTTC.